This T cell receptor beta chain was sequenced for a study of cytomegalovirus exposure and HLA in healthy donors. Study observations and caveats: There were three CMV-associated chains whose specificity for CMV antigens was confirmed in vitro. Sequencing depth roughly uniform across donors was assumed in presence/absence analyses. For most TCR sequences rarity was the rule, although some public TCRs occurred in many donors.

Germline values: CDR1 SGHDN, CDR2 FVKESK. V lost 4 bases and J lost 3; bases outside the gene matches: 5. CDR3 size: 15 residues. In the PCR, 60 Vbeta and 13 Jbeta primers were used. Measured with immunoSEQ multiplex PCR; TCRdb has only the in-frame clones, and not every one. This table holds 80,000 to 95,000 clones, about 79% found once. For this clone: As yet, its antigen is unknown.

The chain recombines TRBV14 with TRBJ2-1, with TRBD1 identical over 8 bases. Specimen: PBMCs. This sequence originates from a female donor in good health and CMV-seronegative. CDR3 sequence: CASSPGQGRYNEQFF. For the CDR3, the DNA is TGTGCCAGCAGCCCTGGACAGGGTCGCTACAATGAGCAGTTCTTC.